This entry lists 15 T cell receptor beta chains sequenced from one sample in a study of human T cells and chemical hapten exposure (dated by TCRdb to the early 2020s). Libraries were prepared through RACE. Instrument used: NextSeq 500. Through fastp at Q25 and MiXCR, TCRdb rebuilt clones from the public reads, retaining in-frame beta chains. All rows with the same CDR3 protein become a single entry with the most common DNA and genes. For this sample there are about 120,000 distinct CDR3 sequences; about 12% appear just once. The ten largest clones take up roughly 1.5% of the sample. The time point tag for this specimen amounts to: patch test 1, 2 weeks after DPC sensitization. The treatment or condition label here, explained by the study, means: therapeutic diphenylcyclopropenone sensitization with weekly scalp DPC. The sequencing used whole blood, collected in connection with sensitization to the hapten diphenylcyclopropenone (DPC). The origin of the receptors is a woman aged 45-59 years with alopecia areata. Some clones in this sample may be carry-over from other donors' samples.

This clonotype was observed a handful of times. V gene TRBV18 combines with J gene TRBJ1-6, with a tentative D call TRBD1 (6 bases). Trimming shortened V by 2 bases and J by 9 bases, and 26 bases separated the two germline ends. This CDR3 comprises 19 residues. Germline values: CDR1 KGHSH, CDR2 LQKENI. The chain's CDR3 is CASSPVGAGVPSSSSPLHF. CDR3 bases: TGTGCCAGCTCACCAGTCGGGGCAGGGGTACCCTCGTCGAGTTCACCCCTCCACTTT.

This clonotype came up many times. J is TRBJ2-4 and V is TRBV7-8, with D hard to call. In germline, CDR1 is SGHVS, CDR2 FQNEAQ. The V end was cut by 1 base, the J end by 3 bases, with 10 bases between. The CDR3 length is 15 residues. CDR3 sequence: CASSLEATGKNIQYF. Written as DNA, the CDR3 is TGTGCCAGCAGCTTAGAAGCCACTGGCAAAAACATTCAGTACTTC.

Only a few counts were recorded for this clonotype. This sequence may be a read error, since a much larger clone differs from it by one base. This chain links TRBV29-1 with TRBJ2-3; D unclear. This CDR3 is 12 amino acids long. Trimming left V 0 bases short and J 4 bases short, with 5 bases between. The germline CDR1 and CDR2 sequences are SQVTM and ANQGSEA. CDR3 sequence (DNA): TGCAGCGTTGAAGATTTTGCAGATACGCAGTATTTT. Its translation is CSVEDFADTQYF.

CDR3 DNA sequence: TGTGCCAGCAGCTTATCTCCCGGATCCTACAATGAGCAGTTCTTC. Translating it yields CASSLSPGSYNEQFF. The chain joins TRBV7-8 to TRBJ2-1, with D hard to call. CDR1 SGHVS and CDR2 FQNEAQ come from the germline V gene. V lost 2 bases, J lost 1 base, and 9 bases lay in between. The CDR3 runs 15 residues.

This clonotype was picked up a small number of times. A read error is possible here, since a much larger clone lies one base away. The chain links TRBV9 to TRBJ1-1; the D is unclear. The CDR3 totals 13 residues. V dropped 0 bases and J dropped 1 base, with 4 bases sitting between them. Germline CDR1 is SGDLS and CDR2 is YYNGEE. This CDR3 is CASSVGANTEAFF. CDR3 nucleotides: TGTGCCAGCAGCGTAGGGGCGAACACTGAAGCTTTCTTT.

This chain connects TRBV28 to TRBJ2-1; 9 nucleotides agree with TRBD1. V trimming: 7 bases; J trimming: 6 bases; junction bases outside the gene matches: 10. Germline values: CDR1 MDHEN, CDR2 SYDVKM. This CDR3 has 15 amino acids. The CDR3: CASMGVGTGTNEQFF. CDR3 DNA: TGTGCCAGCATGGGGGTCGGGACAGGGACCAATGAGCAGTTCTTC. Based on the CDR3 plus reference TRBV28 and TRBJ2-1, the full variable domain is DVKVTQSSRYLVKRTGEKVFLECVQDMDHENMFWYRQDPGLGLRLIYFSYDVKMKEKGDIPEGYSVSREKKERFSLILESASTNQTSMYLCASMGVGTGTNEQFFGPGTRLTVL.

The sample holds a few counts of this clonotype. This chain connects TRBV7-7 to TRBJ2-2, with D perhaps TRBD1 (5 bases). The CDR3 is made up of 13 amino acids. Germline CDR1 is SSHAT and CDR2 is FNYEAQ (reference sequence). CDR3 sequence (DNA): TGTGCTTCAACTCAGGGGAACACCGGGGAGCTGTTTTTT. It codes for CASTQGNTGELFF.

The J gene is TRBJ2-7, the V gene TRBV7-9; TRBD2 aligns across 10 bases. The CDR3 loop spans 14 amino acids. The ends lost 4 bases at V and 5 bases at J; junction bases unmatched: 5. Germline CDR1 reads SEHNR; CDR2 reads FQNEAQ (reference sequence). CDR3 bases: TGTGCCAGCAGCTCTAGCGGGAGTTTCAACGAGCAGTACTTC. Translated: CASSSSGSFNEQYF.

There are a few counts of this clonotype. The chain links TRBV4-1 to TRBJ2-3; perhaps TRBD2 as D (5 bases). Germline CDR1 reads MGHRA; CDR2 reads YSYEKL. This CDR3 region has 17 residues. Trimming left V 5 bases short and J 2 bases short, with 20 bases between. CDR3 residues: CASSVTRIGTPTDTQYF. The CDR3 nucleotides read TGCGCCAGCAGCGTAACTAGGATCGGAACCCCCACAGATACGCAGTATTTT.

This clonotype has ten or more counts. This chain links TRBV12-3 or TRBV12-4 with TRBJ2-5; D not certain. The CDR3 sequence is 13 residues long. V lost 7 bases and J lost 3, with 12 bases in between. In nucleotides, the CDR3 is TGTGCCAGCAACACATACTTTGAAGAGACCCAGTACTTC. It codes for CASNTYFEETQYF.

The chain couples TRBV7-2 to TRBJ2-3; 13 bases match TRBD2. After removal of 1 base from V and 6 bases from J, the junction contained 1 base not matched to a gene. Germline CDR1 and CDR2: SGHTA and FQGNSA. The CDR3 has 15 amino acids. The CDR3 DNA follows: TGTGCCAGCAGCTTAGGGACTAGCGGGGGTGATACGCAGTATTTT. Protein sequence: CASSLGTSGGDTQYF.

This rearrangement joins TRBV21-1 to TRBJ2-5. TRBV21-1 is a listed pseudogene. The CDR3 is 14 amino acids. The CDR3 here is CASSIADGEETQYF. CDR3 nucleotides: TGTGCCAGCAGCATCGCCGACGGGGAAGAGACCCAGTACTTC.

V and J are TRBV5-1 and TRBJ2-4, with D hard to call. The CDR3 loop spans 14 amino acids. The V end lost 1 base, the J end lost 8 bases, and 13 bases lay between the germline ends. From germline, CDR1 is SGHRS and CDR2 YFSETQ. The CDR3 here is CASSLLATGDIQYF. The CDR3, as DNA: TGCGCCAGCAGCTTGTTGGCGACTGGGGACATTCAGTACTTC.

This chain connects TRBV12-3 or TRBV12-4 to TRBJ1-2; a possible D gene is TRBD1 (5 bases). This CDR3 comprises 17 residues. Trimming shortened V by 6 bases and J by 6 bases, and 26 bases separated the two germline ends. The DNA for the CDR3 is TGTGCCAGCAGCACTTACCCACCGACCTCAGGGCTAGATGGCTACACCTTC. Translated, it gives CASSTYPPTSGLDGYTF.

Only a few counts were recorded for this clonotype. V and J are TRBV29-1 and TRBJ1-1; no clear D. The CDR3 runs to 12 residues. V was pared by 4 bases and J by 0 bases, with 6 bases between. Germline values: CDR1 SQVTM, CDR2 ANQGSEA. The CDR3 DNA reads TGCAGCGTTGTCAGGATGAACACTGAAGCTTTCTTT. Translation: CSVVRMNTEAFF.